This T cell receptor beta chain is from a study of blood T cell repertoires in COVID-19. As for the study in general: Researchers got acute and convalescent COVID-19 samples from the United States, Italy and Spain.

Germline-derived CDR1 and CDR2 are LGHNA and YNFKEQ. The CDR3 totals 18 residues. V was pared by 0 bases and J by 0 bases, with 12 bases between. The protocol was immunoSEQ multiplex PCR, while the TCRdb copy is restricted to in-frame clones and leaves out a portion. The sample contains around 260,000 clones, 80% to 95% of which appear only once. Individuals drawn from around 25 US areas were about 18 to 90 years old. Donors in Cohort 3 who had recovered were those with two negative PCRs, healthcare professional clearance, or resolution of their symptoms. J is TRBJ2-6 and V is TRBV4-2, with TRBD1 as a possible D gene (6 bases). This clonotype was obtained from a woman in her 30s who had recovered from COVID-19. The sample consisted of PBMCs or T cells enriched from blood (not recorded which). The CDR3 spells CASSQESGVRSGANVLTF. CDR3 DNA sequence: TGTGCCAGCAGCCAAGAATCAGGGGTACGCTCTGGGGCCAACGTCCTGACTTTC.